This TCR beta chain was obtained from a study of T-cell reconstitution after alpha-beta-depleted transplantation in children. This clonotype was seen a few times. Unique molecular identifiers featured in how the TCRbeta library was prepared. TCRdb used MiXCR to reprocess the PCR reads, holding one entry per CDR3 protein. In the table there are 600,000 to 700,000 distinct CDR3 sequences, over 15% of which are singletons. CDR1 is MNHEY and CDR2 is SVGAGI in the germline V gene. The CDR3 has 15 residues. The ends lost 1 base at V and 2 bases at J; junction bases unmatched: 5. The sequenced sample was PBMCs from the stem cell graft donor, obtained from the stem cell graft. This sequence was found in a human donor who donated a stem cell graft to a child with acute myeloid leukemia. The chain employs TRBV6-5 and TRBJ2-7; the match to TRBD2 covers 7 bases. The CDR3: CASSYLGGITYEQYF. The DNA of the CDR3 is TGTGCCAGCAGTTACTTGGGAGGGATTACCTACGAGCAGTACTTC.